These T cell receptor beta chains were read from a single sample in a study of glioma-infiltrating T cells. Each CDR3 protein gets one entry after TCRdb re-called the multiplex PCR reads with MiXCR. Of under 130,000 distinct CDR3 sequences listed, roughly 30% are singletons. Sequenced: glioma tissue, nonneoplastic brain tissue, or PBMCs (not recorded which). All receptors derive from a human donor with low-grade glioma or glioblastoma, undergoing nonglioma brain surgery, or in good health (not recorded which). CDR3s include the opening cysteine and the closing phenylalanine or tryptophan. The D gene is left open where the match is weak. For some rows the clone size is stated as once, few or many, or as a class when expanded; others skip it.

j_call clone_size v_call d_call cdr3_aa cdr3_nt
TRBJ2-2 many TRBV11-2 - CASSLDIRMFF TGTGCCAGCAGCTTAGATATCCGGATGTTTTTT
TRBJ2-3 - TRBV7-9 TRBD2 CASSLTGLAGGTDTQYF TGTGCCAGCAGCTTGACGGGACTAGCGGGAGGCACAGATACGCAGTATTTT
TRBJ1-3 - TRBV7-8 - CARTLDSSGNTIYF TGTGCCAGAACCCTGGACAGCTCTGGAAACACCATATATTTT
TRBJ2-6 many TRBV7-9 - CASRKGSGANVLTF TGTGCCAGCAGAAAGGGTTCTGGGGCCAACGTCCTGACTTTC
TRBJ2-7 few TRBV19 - CASSPGQSYEQYF TGTGCCAGTAGTCCCGGACAGAGTTACGAGCAGTACTTC
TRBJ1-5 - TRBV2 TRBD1 CASSRTGDRPQHF TGTGCCAGCAGTAGAACAGGGGATCGGCCCCAGCATTTT
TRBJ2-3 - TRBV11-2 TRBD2 CASSPGLAGGPRYF TGTGCCAGCAGCCCCGGACTAGCGGGGGGGCCTAGGTATTTT
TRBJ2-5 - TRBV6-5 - CASSYRSQETQYF TGTGCCAGCAGTTATAGGAGCCAGGAGACCCAGTACTTC
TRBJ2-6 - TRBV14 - CASSPFQVGANVLTF TGTGCCAGCAGCCCGTTCCAGGTTGGGGCCAACGTCCTGACTTTC
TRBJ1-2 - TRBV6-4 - CASSAGDAYGYTF TGTGCCAGCAGTGCAGGGGACGCCTATGGCTACACCTTC
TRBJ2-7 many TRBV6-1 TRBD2 CASANRQKTGTSGGADYEQYF TGTGCCAGCGCCAACAGACAAAAAACGGGGACTAGCGGGGGGGCCGACTACGAGCAGTACTTC